This paragraph covers one T cell receptor (beta chain) sequence. The antigen remains undetermined. The method was immunoSEQ multiplex PCR; TCRdb's version includes in-frame clones alone and lacks a portion of them. The repertoire consists of 81,000 or so clones, with over 80% occurring once and the leading ten covering roughly a fifth. The source of the sample is a study of identifying expanded T cells in peripheral blood. Germline CDR1 and CDR2: MNHEY and SVGAGI. CDR3 size: 15 residues. Trimming took 0 bases from V and 0 from J, leaving 5 bases between them. Study-wide points: Across healthy donors, higher total template counts meant significantly greater approximately two-week count variance.

Input material: blood. The chain links TRBV6-5 to TRBJ1-4, with D hard to call. The sequence was collected from a person between 18 and 75 years old in good health. CDR3 sequence (DNA): TGTGCCAGCAGTTACTCATATGCAACTAATGAAAAACTGTTTTTT. Translating it yields CASSYSYATNEKLFF.